These 2 T cell receptor beta chains share one sample of origin, sequenced in a study of T-cell reconstitution after alpha-beta-depleted transplantation in children. It was with unique molecular identifiers that the TCRbeta library was prepared. TCRdb independently ran MiXCR on the PCR reads; one entry per CDR3 protein. Of about 980,000 distinct CDR3 sequences listed, about 29% were seen once; the top ten hold around 30%. Here the sequenced sample was PBMCs, mostly from graft donor cells, taken 360 days after TCRalphabeta/CD19-depleted stem cell transplant. These receptors originate from a boy under two years old who had a stem cell transplant for SCID, so the T cells may come from the graft donor.

The chain has TRBV5-1 and TRBJ2-3; D might be TRBD1 (7 bases). The V end lost 1 base, the J end lost 0 bases, and 9 bases lay between the germline ends. This CDR3 has 15 amino acids. In germline, CDR1 is SGHRS, CDR2 YFSETQ. CDR3 sequence (DNA): TGCGCCAGCAGCTTGCAGGGGGGTAGCACAGATACGCAGTATTTT. It yields the protein CASSLQGGSTDTQYF.

This clonotype showed up many times. The chain joins TRBV28 to TRBJ2-3, with D possibly TRBD1 on 5 matching bases. V lost 3 bases to trimming and J lost 2 bases, with 9 bases between them. In germline, CDR1 is MDHEN, CDR2 SYDVKM. The CDR3 extends over 14 amino acids. The CDR3 loop reads CASSFGHPTDTQYF. CDR3 nucleotides: TGTGCCAGCAGTTTCGGACACCCCACAGATACGCAGTATTTT.